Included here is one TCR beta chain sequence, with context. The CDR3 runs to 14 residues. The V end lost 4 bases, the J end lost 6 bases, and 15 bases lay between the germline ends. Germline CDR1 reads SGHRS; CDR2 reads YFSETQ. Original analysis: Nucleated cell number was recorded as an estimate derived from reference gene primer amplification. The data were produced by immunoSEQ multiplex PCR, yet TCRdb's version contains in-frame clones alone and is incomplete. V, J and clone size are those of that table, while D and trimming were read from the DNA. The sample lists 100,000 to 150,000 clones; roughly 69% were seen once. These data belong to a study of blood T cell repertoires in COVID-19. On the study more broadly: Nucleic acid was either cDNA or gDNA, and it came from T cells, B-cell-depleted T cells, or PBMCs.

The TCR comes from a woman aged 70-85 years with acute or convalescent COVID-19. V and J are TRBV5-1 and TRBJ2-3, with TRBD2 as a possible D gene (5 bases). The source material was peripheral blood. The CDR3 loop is CASSPFSSIDTQYF. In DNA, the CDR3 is TGCGCCAGCAGCCCTTTTTCTAGCATCGATACGCAGTATTTT.